The TCR beta chain described here comes from a study of cytomegalovirus exposure and HLA in healthy donors (dated by TCRdb to about 2017). Study-level background: According to an earlier analysis of 587 of the donors, about 180 million T cells yielded over 90 million unique TCR beta sequences and around 280 Gb of sequence data. About 280 gigabases of sequencing data and 91 million or so unique TCR sequences made up an early release that covered fewer than 650 HLA-typed donors. Among the roughly 390 genotyped donors, 75% to 90% belonged to the genetic ancestry cluster associated with self-reported Caucasian donors. The aim of the study was to test whether cataloging public T cell receptors could identify signatures of past pathogen exposure. The study used immunosequencing to profile the T cell repertoires of around 600 subjects and linked those repertoires to cytomegalovirus serostatus. Besides the first cohort of about 730 subjects, a separate validation cohort made up of over a hundred different subjects was used. To predict cytomegalovirus infection status, the study combined high-throughput TCR immunosequencing, statistical association of individual TCRs with disease status, and machine learning. To study patterns of TCR occurrence, a later analysis re-analyzed previously published TCR beta repertoires from 550 to 800 donors and added high-resolution HLA genotyping. Rather than drawing on any new phenotypic data, the later analysis identified candidate immune exposures from TCR beta sequences and the way those sequences occurred across donors. An earlier analysis of 587 of the donors applied high-throughput TCR beta sequencing to assess whether each TCR beta V gene segment acted as functional or pseudogenic. Donor age, sex, ethnicity and CMV serostatus were compiled together with the repertoire data. A later genetic analysis used genome-wide SNP genotypes for about 60% of the roughly 700 donors, treating that subset as a discovery cohort. Every repertoire in the discovery cohort had been generated on one and the same sequencing platform. HLA typing covered class I and class II loci at four-digit resolution. The number of typed donors differed by locus: about 620-640 for A, B, C, DRB1 and DQB1; some 500 for DQA1; fewer than 610 for DPA1; and 400 to 480 for DPB1. Because of strong linkage in the cohort, roughly five DR-DQ haplotypes were treated as single units for association and clustering. Across some 400 genotyped donors of the cohort, an average of about 240,000 unique TCR beta nucleotide sequences per donor were sequenced, and around 19% of those sequences were non-productive. On the study overall, not on this receptor specifically: According to a later genetic analysis, donors in an Asian-associated ancestry cluster had fewer N-insertions in productive TCRs than the approximately 630-donor mean. In vitro tests confirmed that a few of the cytomegalovirus-associated TCR beta chains recognize cytomegalovirus antigens. A group of highly shared sequence variants was considered likely to be a technical artifact of the sequencing pipeline. Most CMV-associated TCR beta chains appeared to be HLA-restricted in a later analysis, and the HLA associations seemed to be driven largely by CMV exposure. Because some donors lacked HLA typing at each locus, the association tests relied only on the typed subset. Broadly in line with IMGT annotations, most TCR beta V segments showed up in productive rearrangements about 90% or about 30% of the time in an earlier analysis of approximately 640 of the donors. According to a later analysis, TCR association rates differed among HLA loci, with DRB1 alleles showing the most associated TCRs and HLA-C alleles showing the fewest. A further reported finding was that TCR beta sequences accurately predicted the HLA-A and HLA-B alleles for most subjects in the first cohort. The authors suggested that the approach could potentially be generalized to other disease states and immunological phenotypes. According to a later analysis, parvovirus B19, influenza, CMV and Epstein-Barr virus appeared linked to several top co-occurrence clusters. An association between a missense DCLRE1C variant and V-gene and J-gene trimming of TCR beta chains was found in a later genetic analysis and replicated in an independent cohort. Most TCR sequences were observed very rarely across donors, whereas some public TCRs were present in many individuals. In a later analysis, HLA-associated TCR beta chains showed more clonal expansion and lower generation probabilities than non-associated chains that were equally common. Correlated functional status among segregating V segments might reflect linkage disequilibrium, but an unknown experimental factor could not be ruled out. In this cohort, only TCR beta chains were sequenced, and detectable features were limited by the absence of alpha or paired-chain data. The study listed 150 to 200 TCR beta chains as associated with cytomegalovirus. When HLA alleles, especially DR and DQ, strongly co-occurred, attributing TCR associations to individual alleles was difficult. CMV serostatus was the only immune exposure information available for the cohort. A later analysis associated 15,000 or so TCR beta sequences with specific HLA alleles at a false discovery rate of 0.05. The classifier was reported to diagnose cytomegalovirus status with high specificity and sensitivity in both the original and validation cohorts. Sequencing depth was assumed to be roughly uniform across donors in the presence/absence analyses, though that assumption may not hold. Because counts were too low, under 20 rarely observed V segments, including chromosome 9 orphons, were left out of the earlier analysis of several hundred of the donors.

Library preparation was by the immunoSEQ multiplex PCR assay. The multiplex PCR relied on a mix of 60 forward primers for TCR Vbeta segments and 13 reverse primers for TCR Jbeta segments. Amplification of the CDR3 region of rearranged TCR beta genes was performed with a multiplex PCR assay on genomic DNA. On the Illumina HiSeq System, the amplified TCR beta libraries were sequenced as 87-base-pair reads. Under the source paper's analysis protocol: A later analysis tallied 70 million to 100 million unique TCR beta chains across the 550 to 850 repertoires, and around 9.9 million of those chains were shared by two or more donors. A nearest-neighbor algorithm error-corrected the raw reads and collapsed the reads into unique sequences, merging closely related sequences to remove PCR and sequencing errors. Alignment of CDR3 sequences to IMGT reference sequences was used to assign V, D and J gene segments. Each retained sequence needed at least a six-nucleotide match to both a V gene segment and a J gene segment. A rearrangement was called productive if the CDR3 had no stop codons and remained in frame with V and J, and every other rearrangement was called non-productive. Following IMGT convention, CDR3 was defined as the stretch from the second conserved V-encoded cysteine to the conserved J-encoded phenylalanine. The earlier analysis of more than 450 of the donors excluded sequences that lacked an unambiguous match to a single V gene segment. An earlier analysis of a few hundred of the donors classified V segments as functional when productive rearrangements were above 56.7% and as segregating when the standard deviation between donors was above 5%. A statistical classification framework was built for diagnosing cytomegalovirus status from the catalog of TCR beta chain sequences. In a later analysis, V and J genes were assigned by comparing TCR nucleotide sequences against IMGT/GENE-DB human TR gene sequences. The TCRdist pipeline was used in a later analysis to assign CDR3 sequences and most-parsimonious VDJ recombination scenarios. In a later analysis, each TCR beta chain was defined by its CDR3 amino acid sequence together with its V-gene family, and reads lacking a unique V-gene family were excluded. In a later analysis, 450 to 600 highly shared, low-generation-probability nucleotide sequences were removed to address suspected cross-contamination and a sequencing artifact. For each public chain, a later analysis derived a clonal expansion index from normalized ranks of inferred template counts within each repertoire. In a later analysis, generation probabilities were computed with a VDJ recombination model fitted to out-of-frame rearrangements, and the resulting probabilities were checked against IGoR. Hypergeometric tests were used in a later analysis to score TCR-TCR, TCR-HLA and TCR-CMV co-occurrence, with a repertoire-size bias correction applied to the TCR pairs. A later analysis estimated false discovery rates by permuting HLA or CMV assignments 20 times. In a later analysis, co-occurring TCRs were grouped using DBSCAN, and TCRdist sequence similarity was added for clustering within HLA-allele-positive subsets. Co-occurrence clustering excluded repertoires with fewer than 30,000 or more than 120,000 public chains, plus five with anomalous nucleotide sharing. The immuneACCESS repertoire file appears here via TCRdb, limited to in-frame rearrangements. These files lack a portion of the clones; in checked studies, under half of the deficit traces to unresolved V genes, and the cause of the others is not known. That table is the source of V, J and clone size, and D and trimming were worked out from the DNA. The record for this sample contains approximately 110,000 clones. The top ten hold 0.45% to 0.6% of the sample.

Details on this clone: Its antigen is currently not known.

The cohort consisted of hundreds of healthy bone marrow donors. At the time of sampling, all cohort members were nominally healthy, though unrecorded immune exposures were likely present. The donor was CMV seronegative and was included in the group of 352 seronegative cohort members. Each donor provided a peripheral blood sample, and peripheral blood mononuclear cells were used for TCR beta sequencing. The Qiagen DNeasy Blood Extraction Kit was used to extract genomic DNA from the blood cell samples. The receptor comes from a middle-aged man in good health and CMV-seronegative. Specimen: PBMCs.

The sequence in DNA is TGTGCCAGCAGCTTGGGCAGGGGTAGCGGGAGTAACATTCAGTACTTC. It codes for CASSLGRGSGSNIQYF. This receptor chain uses TRBV13 and TRBJ2-4; TRBD2 lines up with 9 middle nucleotides. After removal of 3 bases from V and 7 bases from J, the junction retains 10 bases not matched to a gene. Reading from cysteine to phenylalanine, the CDR3 counts 16 amino acids. Only CDR3 DNA is held: 48 bases, read in frame from base 1. CDR1 is given as PRHDT and CDR2 as FYEKMQ, both from the germline V gene (reference sequence).